These 12 T cell receptor beta chains came from one sample sequenced in a study of regulatory T cells in long-lasting Graves disease. The TCR beta library used iRepertoire HTBI primers with Arm-PCR amplification of CDR3. TCRdb re-called the multiplex PCR reads through MiXCR, storing one row per CDR3 protein. Of fewer than 650,000 distinct CDR3 sequences in the sample, roughly 16% were seen once. Time point specified: newly diagnosed GD, antithyroid drugs for less than 3 months. Construction of the TCR library relied on RNA isolated from PBMCs. This sample was shared with a second study, whose subject was T cells in Graves' hyperthyroidism and ophthalmopathy.

Material: peripheral blood mononuclear cells (PBMCs), obtained at new diagnosis, from a patient treated with antithyroid drugs. These receptors were taken from a man between 18 and 29 years old with Graves disease.

The sample holds one count of this clonotype. This chain uses TRBV5-4 with TRBJ1-2, with 9 positions matching TRBD1. Germline CDR1 is SGHNT and CDR2 is YYREEE (reference sequence). Trimming at V came to 4 bases and at J to 2 bases, leaving 9 bases not matched to a gene. The CDR3 is 16 amino acids. The DNA of the CDR3 is TGTGCCAGCAGCCGGGTTGGGACAGGGCTAAACTATGGCTACACCTTC. The encoded protein is CASSRVGTGLNYGYTF.

This clonotype has at least ten counts. The V and J genes are TRBV27 and TRBJ2-1; D uncertain. The CDR3 is 16 amino acids. Looked up from germline, CDR1 is MNHEY and CDR2 is SMNVEV (reference sequence). Deletions cut 5 bases from V and 0 bases from J, with 14 bases between. This CDR3 is CASSAIPASSYNEQFF. CDR3 nucleotides: TGTGCCAGCAGTGCCATTCCGGCGAGCTCCTACAATGAGCAGTTCTTC.

This clonotype turned up a few times. V and J are TRBV20-1 and TRBJ1-4; D is unresolved. The V end lost 0 bases, the J end lost 0 bases, and 8 bases lay between the germline ends. Germline lookup yields CDR1 DFQATT and CDR2 SNEGSKA (reference sequence). This CDR3 region has 15 residues. CDR3 in DNA: TGCAGTGCTAGAGATTTTTCAACAACTAATGAAAAACTGTTTTTT. Translating it yields CSARDFSTTNEKLFF.

Ten or more counts support this clonotype. This chain uses TRBV20-1 with TRBJ2-1; D call uncertain. Trimming took 3 bases from V and 6 from J, leaving 12 bases between them. CDR3 size: 13 residues. The germline gives CDR1 DFQATT, CDR2 SNEGSKA (reference sequence). The CDR3 here is CSASRWVGNEQFF. The CDR3 DNA reads as TGCAGTGCTAGTCGGTGGGTGGGCAATGAGCAGTTCTTC.

The V and J genes are TRBV4-1 and TRBJ2-7; D perhaps matches TRBD1 (6 bases). V gave up 2 bases and J gave up 4 bases, with 18 bases separating them. CDR3 size: 16 residues. CDR1 is MGHRA and CDR2 is YSYEKL in the germline V gene. The CDR3 DNA reads TGCGCCAGCAGCCAATTACAAAAGGACAGATCATACGAGCAGTACTTC. Translated, it gives CASSQLQKDRSYEQYF.

This clonotype was found many times. The gene calls are TRBV4-1 and TRBJ2-7, with 7 bases aligning to TRBD1. Germline V lookup: CDR1 MGHRA, CDR2 YSYEKL. Trimming at V came to 8 bases and at J to 3 bases, leaving 7 bases not matched to a gene. CDR3 length: 13 residues. CDR3 amino acids: CASRSQGNYEQYF. CDR3 bases: TGCGCCAGCCGCTCACAGGGGAACTACGAGCAGTACTTC.

The rearrangement uses TRBV12-3 or TRBV12-4 and TRBJ1-1; a possible D gene is TRBD1 (5 bases). V was cut by 6 bases and J by 0 bases, with 14 bases left in between. The CDR3 is made up of 15 amino acids. The CDR3 loop is CASRTVTDMNTEAFF. CDR3 bases: TGTGCCAGCAGGACAGTCACTGATATGAACACTGAAGCTTTCTTT.

This chain uses TRBV4-1 with TRBJ2-5; perhaps TRBD1 as D (6 bases). V lost 0 bases, J lost 9 bases, and 23 bases lay in between. The CDR3 runs to 17 residues. In germline, CDR1 is MGHRA, CDR2 YSYEKL. CDR3 residues: CASSQDYPTGPMSSQYF. Here the CDR3 DNA reads TGCGCCAGCAGCCAAGATTACCCGACAGGACCCATGTCGTCCCAGTACTTC.

This clonotype was recorded many times. V usage is TRBV12-3 or TRBV12-4 and J usage is TRBJ2-3, with D perhaps TRBD2 (5 bases). This CDR3 has 18 residues. V was trimmed by 6 bases and J by 8 bases, leaving 30 bases between them. The CDR3 sequence: CASRLTHSPSSSAATQYF. CDR3 DNA sequence: TGTGCCAGCAGACTTACCCACAGCCCCTCTAGCTCAGCAGCTACGCAGTATTTT.

In this sample, this clonotype turned up many times. The rearrangement links TRBV20-1 to TRBJ2-3; D may be TRBD1 (6 bases). Germline CDR1 reads DFQATT; CDR2 reads SNEGSKA (reference sequence). The CDR3 length is 15 residues. Trimming stripped 1 base from V and 5 bases from J, with 16 bases between. The CDR3 loop reads CSARGFGTNEDTQYF. The CDR3 bases are TGCAGTGCTAGAGGGTTTGGGACAAACGAAGATACGCAGTATTTT.

This clonotype has ten or more counts. V gene TRBV2 combines with J gene TRBJ1-1; D remains unclear. The germline CDR1 and CDR2 sequences are SNHLY and FYNNEI. The CDR3 runs 13 residues. V lost 3 bases and J lost 1, with 6 bases in between. CDR3 sequence reads: CASSDKGNTEAFF. The CDR3 DNA is TGTGCCAGCAGTGACAAGGGGAACACTGAAGCTTTCTTT.

This clonotype was picked up many times. V gene TRBV28 combines with J gene TRBJ2-1; D call uncertain. Trimming left V 4 bases short and J 2 bases short, with 9 bases between. CDR3 size: 14 residues. Germline loops: CDR1 MDHEN, CDR2 SYDVKM. The CDR3 DNA reads TGTGCCAGCAGTTCTAGTGTGGCCTACAATGAGCAGTTCTTC. Translating gives CASSSSVAYNEQFF.